The clone carrying this T cell receptor (beta chain) was detected ten times or more. Antigen specificity is unknown. Using its own MiXCR run on the multiplex PCR reads, TCRdb lists one record per CDR3 protein. The data hold some 150,000 distinct CDR3 sequences, with more than 25% observed a single time. The lymph nodes were axillary draining lymph nodes from breast cancer patients. V was shortened by 3 bases and J by 5 bases, with 17 bases between the two germline ends. The CDR3 runs to 15 residues. The germline gives CDR1 DFQATT, CDR2 SNEGSKA (reference sequence). This specimen belongs to a study of breast tumors, draining lymph nodes, adjacent tissues. Study-level points and caveats: Luminal-like breast cancer showed significantly greater tumor-nontumor repertoire similarity than basal-like breast cancer did. Most tumor T cells seemingly derive from lymph node, then expand in tumor. Tumor repertoires ranked between lymph nodes and nontumor tissue in diversity, with V and J gene preferences.

The sequencing sample was made of axillary lymph node tissue. The sequence was collected from a female donor with breast cancer. Some clones in this sample may be carry-over from other donors' samples. The rearrangement uses TRBV20-1 and TRBJ2-1, with D maybe TRBD2 (6 bases). The DNA for the CDR3 is TGCAGTGCTAGGTTCCCGGGACTGGTCAACAATGAGCAGTTCTTC. This translates into CSARFPGLVNNEQFF.